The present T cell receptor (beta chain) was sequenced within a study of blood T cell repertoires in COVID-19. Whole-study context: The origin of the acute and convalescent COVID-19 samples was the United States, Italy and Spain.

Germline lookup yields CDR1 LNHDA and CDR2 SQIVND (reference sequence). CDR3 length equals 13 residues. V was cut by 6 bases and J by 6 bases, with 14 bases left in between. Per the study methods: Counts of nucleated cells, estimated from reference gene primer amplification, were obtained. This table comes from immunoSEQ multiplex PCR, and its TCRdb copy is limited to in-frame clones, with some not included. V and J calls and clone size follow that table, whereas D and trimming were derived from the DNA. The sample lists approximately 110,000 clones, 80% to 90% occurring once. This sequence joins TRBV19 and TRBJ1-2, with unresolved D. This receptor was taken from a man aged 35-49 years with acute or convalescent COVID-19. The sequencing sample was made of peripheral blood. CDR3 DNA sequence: TGTGCCAGTAGAGCGGACTGGAGGAATGGCTACACCTTC. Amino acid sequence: CASRADWRNGYTF.